One and the same sample provided the 8 T cell receptor beta chains below, sequenced in a study of T cell responses to AZD1222 COVID-19 vaccine. Here immunoSEQ multiplex PCR was the method, and the copy in TCRdb shows in-frame clones only, minus some. The sample lists around 120,000 clones, approximately 90% occurring once. The sequences come from peripheral blood, collected on day 0 of AZD1222 vaccination. The receptors were gathered from an adult in good health.

The chain is built from TRBV18 and TRBJ1-5; D may be TRBD1 (5 bases). Between the trimmed V and J ends, which lost 2 bases and 3 bases, there was a span of 11 bases. The CDR3 covers 15 residues. Germline V gene lookup returns CDR1 KGHSH and CDR2 LQKENI. The CDR3 loop reads CASSPGEGTNQPQHF. As DNA, the CDR3 is TGTGCCAGCTCACCAGGTGAGGGGACCAATCAGCCCCAGCATTTT.

The chain has TRBV2 and TRBJ2-7; a possible D gene is TRBD2 (5 bases). Trimming cost V 1 base and J 2 bases, with 9 bases left between them. The CDR3 consists of 14 residues. Germline V gene data show CDR1 as SNHLY and CDR2 as FYNNEI. The CDR3 coding sequence is TGTGCCAGCAGTGAAGGTAGCGTCACCTACGAGCAGTACTTC. Amino acids: CASSEGSVTYEQYF.

The chain combines TRBV5-4 with TRBJ2-5, with 7 bases matching TRBD1. The CDR3 has 16 amino acids. Trimming took 0 bases from V and 4 from J; bases not matched to a gene: 9. Germline assignment: CDR1 SGHNT and CDR2 YYREEE (reference sequence). CDR3 loop: CASSLEGGPLRETQYF. CDR3 nucleotides: TGTGCCAGCAGCTTGGAAGGGGGCCCCCTGAGAGAGACCCAGTACTTC.

This clone has just one count. The J gene is TRBJ2-2, the V gene TRBV30; the match to TRBD2 covers 7 bases. In germline, CDR1 is GTSNPN, CDR2 SVGIG (reference sequence). The CDR3 consists of 16 residues. The CDR3 protein is CAISSGRRGDTGELFF. The CDR3, as DNA: TGTGCGATCTCATCCGGGCGCCGGGGGGACACCGGGGAGCTGTTTTTT.

The rearrangement joins TRBV29-1 to TRBJ2-1; 7 nucleotides agree with TRBD2. The CDR3 spans 14 residues. Germline-derived CDR1 and CDR2 are SQVTM and ANQGSEA. V gave up 1 base and J gave up 12 bases; unmatched junction bases: 12. CDR3 residues: CSVEVSSAGVGQFF. The CDR3 nucleotides read TGCAGCGTTGAAGTATCTTCGGCGGGGGTCGGGCAGTTCTTC.

This chain connects TRBV29-1 to TRBJ2-7; D is undetermined. This CDR3 contains 11 residues. CDR1 is SQVTM, CDR2 ANQGSEA, per germline. The V and J ends lost 5 bases and 1 base respectively, with 6 bases between them. The CDR3 sequence: CSVISSYEQYF. In DNA form, the CDR3 reads TGCAGCGTTATCTCATCCTACGAGCAGTACTTC.

The chain joins TRBV4-3 to TRBJ2-4; 9 nucleotides match TRBD1. The CDR3 consists of 13 residues. V shed 3 bases, J shed 8 bases, and the junction held 2 bases outside the gene matches. Germline assignment: CDR1 LGHNA and CDR2 YSLEER. The CDR3 sequence: CASSQDRGDIQYF. The CDR3, as DNA: TGCGCCAGCAGCCAGGACAGGGGTGACATTCAGTACTTC.

In this sample, this clone turned up once. CDR3 in amino acids: CANRPSSGNTIYF. The CDR3 region has the DNA TGTGCCAACCGACCGAGCTCTGGAAACACCATATATTTT. The chain has TRBV10-3 and TRBJ1-3, with D unclear. Trimming removed 10 bases from V and 0 bases from J, with 10 bases in between. Per the germline V gene, CDR1 is ENHRY and CDR2 is SYGVKD. The CDR3 is 13 amino acids.